The clone carrying this TCR beta chain was counted many times. This sample was included in a study of T cells in Graves' hyperthyroidism and ophthalmopathy. Looking at the study overall: Blood from the periphery was taken at initial diagnosis, before any treatment.

Uncontrolled infection, other autoimmune disease, pregnancy or lactation led to exclusion. Diagnosing involved the use of clinical symptoms, serum thyroxine and TRAb, thyroid ultrasound and orbital computed tomography. RNA transcripts were the template for amplifying TCR beta CDR3 regions. The study used the HTBI primer set for a first-round RT-PCR of the TCR CDR3. TCRdb redid the calling of the multiplex PCR reads with MiXCR, one entry per CDR3 protein. Of roughly 400,000 distinct CDR3 sequences listed, roughly an eighth are singletons. CDR3 length: 13 residues. V was cut by 4 bases and J by 6 bases, with 12 bases left in between. CDR1 MNHNS and CDR2 SASEGT come from the germline V gene.

Material for sequencing was blood. V gene TRBV6-1 combines with J gene TRBJ1-2; weak D call: TRBD1 (6 bases). The TCR comes from a man aged 50 to 59 with Graves' ophthalmopathy. The CDR3 DNA reads as TGTGCCAGCAGTGGACAGGATCAGAATGGCTACACCTTC. Translating it yields CASSGQDQNGYTF.